The T cell receptor (beta chain) under discussion was sequenced for a study of blood T cells in healthy people across ages. With respect to this clonotype: The antigen is unknown.

Germline V gene lookup returns CDR1 MNHEY and CDR2 SVGEGT. This CDR3 comprises 13 residues. Broader study findings: Diversity of TCR beta per million T cells declined in a roughly linear way with age. Long-lived donors had more naive CD4+ cells and higher diversity than aged donors.

Through a sample-barcoded 5' primer and a J-beta primer mix, a second PCR was run for 7 to 11 cycles. TCRdb reanalysed the 5' RACE reads using MiXCR and keeps one entry per CDR3 protein. The sample contains roughly 1,800,000 distinct CDR3 sequences, less than 50% of which appear only once. The origin of this receptor is a woman aged 35 to 49 in good health. Sequencing used blood. The chain employs TRBV6-2 or TRBV6-3 and TRBJ2-7; a possible D gene is TRBD2 (5 bases). The J call may be in error: the DNA end matches TRBJ2-5 better. The CDR3 spells CASRSLELETQYF. The CDR3 nucleotides are TGTGCCAGCAGGTCACTAGAACTAGAGACCCAGTACTTC.